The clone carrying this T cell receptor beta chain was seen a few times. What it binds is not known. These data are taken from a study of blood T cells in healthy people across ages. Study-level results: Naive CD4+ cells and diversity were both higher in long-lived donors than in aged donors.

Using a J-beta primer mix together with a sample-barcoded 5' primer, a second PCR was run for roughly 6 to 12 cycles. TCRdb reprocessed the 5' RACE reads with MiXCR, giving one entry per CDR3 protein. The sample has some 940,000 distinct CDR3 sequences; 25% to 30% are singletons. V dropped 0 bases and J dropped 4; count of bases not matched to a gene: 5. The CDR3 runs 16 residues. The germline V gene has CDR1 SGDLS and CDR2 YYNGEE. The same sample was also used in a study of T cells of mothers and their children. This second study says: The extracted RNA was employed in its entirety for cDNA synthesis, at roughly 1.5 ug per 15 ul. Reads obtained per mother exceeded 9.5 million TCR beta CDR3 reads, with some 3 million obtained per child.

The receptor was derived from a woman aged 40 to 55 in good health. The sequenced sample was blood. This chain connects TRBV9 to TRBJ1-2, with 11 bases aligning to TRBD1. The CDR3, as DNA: TGTGCCAGCAGCGTAGGGGGACAGGGGGTTGGCTATGGCTACACCTTC. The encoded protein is CASSVGGQGVGYGYTF.